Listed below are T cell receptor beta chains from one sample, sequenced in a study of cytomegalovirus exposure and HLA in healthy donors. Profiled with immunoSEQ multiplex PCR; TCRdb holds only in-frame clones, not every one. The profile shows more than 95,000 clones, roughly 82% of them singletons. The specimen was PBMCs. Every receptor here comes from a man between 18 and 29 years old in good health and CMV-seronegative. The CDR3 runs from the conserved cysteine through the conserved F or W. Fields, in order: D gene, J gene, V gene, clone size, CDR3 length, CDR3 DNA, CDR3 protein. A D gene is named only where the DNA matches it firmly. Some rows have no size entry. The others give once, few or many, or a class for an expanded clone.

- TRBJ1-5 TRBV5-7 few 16 TGTGCCAGCAGCTTGCCCCACACGTATAGCAATCAGCCCCAGCATTTT CASSLPHTYSNQPQHF
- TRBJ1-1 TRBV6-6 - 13 TGTGCCAGCATCAACAGGGTTAACACTGAAGCTTTCTTT CASINRVNTEAFF
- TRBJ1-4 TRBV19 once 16 TGTGCCAGTAGTCGACCCTCGGGACACGGTAATGAAAAACTGTTTTTT CASSRPSGHGNEKLFF
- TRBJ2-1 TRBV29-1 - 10 TGCAGCGTTGGAGGGAATGAGCAGTTCTTC CSVGGNEQFF
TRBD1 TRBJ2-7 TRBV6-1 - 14 TGTGCCAGCAGCCAGACAGGGGTCGGATACGAGCAGTACTTC CASSQTGVGYEQYF
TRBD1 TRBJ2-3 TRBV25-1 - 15 TGTGCCAGCAGGGGCAGGGGGTGGGAGACAGATACGCAGTATTTT CASRGRGWETDTQYF
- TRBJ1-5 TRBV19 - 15 TGTGCCAGTAGTATAGGGGGCAGGGTCAGTCAGCCCCAGCATTTT CASSIGGRVSQPQHF
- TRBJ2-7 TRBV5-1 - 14 TGCGCCAGCAGCCCACAGGGTGGCTCCTACGAGCAGTACTTC CASSPQGGSYEQYF
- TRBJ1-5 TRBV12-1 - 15 TGTGCCAGCAGCTTTTCCCGCCCACGGGGTCAGCCCCAGCATTTT CASSFSRPRGQPQHF
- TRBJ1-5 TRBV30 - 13 TGTGCCTGGGGCCGGGGGAGCAATCAGCCCCAGCATTTT CAWGRGSNQPQHF
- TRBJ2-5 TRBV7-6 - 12 TGTGCCAGCAGCTTAGACGGGGAGACCCAGTACTTC CASSLDGETQYF
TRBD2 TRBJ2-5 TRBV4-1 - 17 TGCGCCAGCAGCCGCATGAATCCGACTAGCTCTCAAGAGACCCAGTACTTC CASSRMNPTSSQETQYF
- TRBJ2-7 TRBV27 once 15 TGTGCCAGCAGTTTTGGGCCAAGGGGTTCCTACGAGCAGTACTTC CASSFGPRGSYEQYF
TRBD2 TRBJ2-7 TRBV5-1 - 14 TGCGCCAGCAGCTTGTCGGGGGGGCGTCGGGAGCAGTACTTC CASSLSGGRREQYF
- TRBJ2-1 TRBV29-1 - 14 TGCAGCGTCTCCCCCACACAAGACTACAATGAGCAGTTCTTC CSVSPTQDYNEQFF
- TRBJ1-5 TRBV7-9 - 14 TGTGCCAGCAGCTTAGGCCGGGGAGATCAGCCCCAGCATTTT CASSLGRGDQPQHF
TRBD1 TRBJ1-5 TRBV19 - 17 TGTGCCAGTAGTCCTAGACACAGGGGTCGCAGCAATCAGCCCCAGCATTTT CASSPRHRGRSNQPQHF
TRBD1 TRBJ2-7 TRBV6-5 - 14 TGTGCCAGCGCCAGGACAGGGCGGTCCTACGAGCAGTACTTC CASARTGRSYEQYF
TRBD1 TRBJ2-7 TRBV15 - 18 TGTGCCACCAGCAGAGATCTGGGGACAGGGGGCGTTACCTACGAGCAGTACTTC CATSRDLGTGGVTYEQYF
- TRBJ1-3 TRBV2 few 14 TGTGCCAGCAAGGGGGAAGTATGGCCCAACACCATATATTTT CASKGEVWPNTIYF
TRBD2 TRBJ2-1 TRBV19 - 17 TGTGCCAGTAGTATAGATCAGCGGGAGGTCTCCTACAATGAGCAGTTCTTC CASSIDQREVSYNEQFF
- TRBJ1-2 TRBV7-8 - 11 TGTGCCAGCAGCTCAAAGCGGGGAACGGTATTC CASSSKRGTVF
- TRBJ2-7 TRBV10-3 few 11 TGTGCCATCAGCGGGAACTACGAGCAGTACTTC CAISGNYEQYF
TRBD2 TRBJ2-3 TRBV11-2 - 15 TGTGCCAGCAGCTTAGCCCTGGGAGGGCGAGCTACGCAGTATTTT CASSLALGGRATQYF
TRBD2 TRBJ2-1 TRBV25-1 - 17 TGTGCCAGCGCAGGGACTAGCGGGAGTAACTCCTACAATGAGCAGTTCTTC CASAGTSGSNSYNEQFF
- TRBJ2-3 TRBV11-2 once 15 TGTGCCAGCAGCGCCCGACAGACGTACACAGATACGCAGTATTTT CASSARQTYTDTQYF
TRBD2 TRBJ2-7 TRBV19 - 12 TGTGCCAGCGGGGGGGGGCCCTACGAGCAGTACTTC CASGGGPYEQYF
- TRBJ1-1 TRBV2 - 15 TGTGCCAGCAGTGATACCTCAGGAGGGAACACTGAAGCTTTCTTT CASSDTSGGNTEAFF
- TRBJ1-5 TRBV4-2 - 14 TGTGCCAGCAGCCAAGGGCCAGGGAATCAGCCCCAGCATTTT CASSQGPGNQPQHF
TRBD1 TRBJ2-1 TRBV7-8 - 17 TGTGCCAGCAGCACTAGTACCGGGACAGGGGGATACAATGAGCAGTTCTTC CASSTSTGTGGYNEQFF
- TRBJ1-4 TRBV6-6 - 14 TGTGCCAGCAGTCCCACAGGGTCCAATGAAAAACTGTTTTTT CASSPTGSNEKLFF
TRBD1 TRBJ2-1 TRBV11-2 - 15 TGTGCCAGCAGCTTAGGGGGACAGGGAGGGGCTGGGCAGTTCTTC CASSLGGQGGAGQFF
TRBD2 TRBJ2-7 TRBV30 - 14 TGTGCCTGGGCGGAAGCCCTGGGGGGGTACGAGCAGTACTTC CAWAEALGGYEQYF
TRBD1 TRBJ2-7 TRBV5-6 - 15 TGTGCCAGCAGCTATGGGACAGGGGGCTCCTACGAGCAGTACTTC CASSYGTGGSYEQYF
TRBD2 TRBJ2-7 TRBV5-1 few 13 TGCGCCAGCAGATGGGCGGGAGGGAACGAGCAGTACTTC CASRWAGGNEQYF
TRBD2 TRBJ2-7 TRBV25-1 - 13 TGTGCCAGCAGCACTAGCGGGAGCGTCGAGCAGTACTTC CASSTSGSVEQYF
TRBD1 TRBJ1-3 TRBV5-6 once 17 TGTGCCAGCAGCGACTTCAGGGGGCTGGGCTCTGGAAACACCATATATTTT CASSDFRGLGSGNTIYF
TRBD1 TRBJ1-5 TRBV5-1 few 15 TGCGCCAGCAGCTCGACGACAGGGGGCAATCAGCCCCAGCATTTT CASSSTTGGNQPQHF
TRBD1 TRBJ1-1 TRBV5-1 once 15 TGCGCCAGCAGCTTGGGGACAGGGAGGAACACTGAAGCTTTCTTT CASSLGTGRNTEAFF
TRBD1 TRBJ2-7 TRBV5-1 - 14 TGCGCCAGCAGCCCTGACAGGGGGTCCTACGAGCAGTACTTC CASSPDRGSYEQYF
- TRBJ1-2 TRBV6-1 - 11 TGTGCCGGCTCACAGGGTGCTGGCTACACCTTC CAGSQGAGYTF